This entry lists 3 T cell receptor beta chains sequenced from one sample in a study of cytomegalovirus exposure and HLA in healthy donors. PCR used 60 Vbeta primers and 13 Jbeta primers. Data came from immunoSEQ multiplex PCR; TCRdb stores just in-frame clones and leaves some out. The sample has around 200,000 clones; under 85% are singletons. Sequenced sample: PBMCs. The receptors were gathered from a female donor in good health and CMV-seronegative.

The chain recombines TRBV6-5 with TRBJ2-1, with 14 bases fitting TRBD2. J was trimmed by 9 bases and V by 5 bases; bases with no gene match: 6. Germline V lookup: CDR1 MNHEY, CDR2 SVGAGI. There are 15 residues in the CDR3. CDR3 in DNA: TGTGCCAGCAGTCTGACTAGCGGGGGGGCCGTTGAGCAGTTCTTC. Amino acids: CASSLTSGGAVEQFF.

The gene calls are TRBV6-4 and TRBJ2-2, with a tentative D call TRBD1 (6 bases). The CDR3 has 14 residues. The germline CDR1 and CDR2 sequences are MRHNA and SNTAGT. The germline V and J ends were trimmed by 5 bases and 6 bases, with 13 bases remaining between them. This CDR3 is CASSTSDSPGELFF. DNA of the CDR3: TGTGCCAGCAGTACATCGGACAGTCCCGGGGAGCTGTTTTTT.

The gene calls are TRBV28 and TRBJ1-1; D may be TRBD1 (5 bases). Trimming left V 2 bases short and J 1 base short, with 14 bases between. This CDR3 contains 16 residues. The germline V gene encodes CDR1 MDHEN and CDR2 SYDVKM. The DNA of the CDR3 is TGTGCCAGCAGTTTAGTTGATGGGGGGGGGAACACTGAAGCTTTCTTT. It encodes CASSLVDGGGNTEAFF.